This paragraph reports one T cell receptor beta chain. Its specificity is not known. Per germline, CDR1 SGHVS and CDR2 FQNEAQ. The CDR3 is 15 amino acids. J was trimmed by 2 bases and V by 4 bases; bases with no gene match: 3. The authors split each subset's genomic DNA evenly across several immunoSEQ plates. Method: immunoSEQ multiplex PCR; TCRdb's copy keeps in-frame clones and lacks some. Counted here are some 2.3 million clones, more than 85% occurring once; the ten biggest clones make up 0.3% to 0.4%. The data stem from a study of shared clonotypes between healthy human individuals. Study results and caveats: Naive CD4 clonotypes overlapped across several donors at about 5%. What naive subsets generally showed was a larger estimated richness than memory subsets showed.

Those who donated, Caucasian adults without exception, all lived in Nashville, Tennessee. This TCR was recovered from a man aged 18 to 30 in good health. Some clones in this sample may be carry-over from other donors' samples. The specimen was naive CD4+ T cells from PBMCs. The subset denotes: CD45RA+ positively selected. The rearrangement uses TRBV7-8 and TRBJ2-1; TRBD1 matches at 9 bases. CDR3 in amino acids: CASSSGQGTYNEQFF. As DNA, the CDR3 is TGTGCCAGCAGCTCGGGACAGGGTACCTACAATGAGCAGTTCTTC.